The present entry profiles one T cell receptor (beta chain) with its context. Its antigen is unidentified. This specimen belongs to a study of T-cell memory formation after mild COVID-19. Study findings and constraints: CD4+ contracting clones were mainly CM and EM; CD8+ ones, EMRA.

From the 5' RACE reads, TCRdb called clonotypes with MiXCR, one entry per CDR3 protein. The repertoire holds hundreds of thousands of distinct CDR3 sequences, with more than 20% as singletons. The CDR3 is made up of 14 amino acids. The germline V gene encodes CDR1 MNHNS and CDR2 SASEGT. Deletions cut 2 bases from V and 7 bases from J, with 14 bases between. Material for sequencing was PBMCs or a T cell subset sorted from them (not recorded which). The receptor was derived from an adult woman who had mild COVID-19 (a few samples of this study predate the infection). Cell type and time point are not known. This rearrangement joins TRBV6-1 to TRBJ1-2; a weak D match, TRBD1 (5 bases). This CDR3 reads CASSETRQGSGYTF. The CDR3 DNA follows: TGTGCCAGCAGTGAAACGCGGCAGGGATCTGGCTACACCTTC.